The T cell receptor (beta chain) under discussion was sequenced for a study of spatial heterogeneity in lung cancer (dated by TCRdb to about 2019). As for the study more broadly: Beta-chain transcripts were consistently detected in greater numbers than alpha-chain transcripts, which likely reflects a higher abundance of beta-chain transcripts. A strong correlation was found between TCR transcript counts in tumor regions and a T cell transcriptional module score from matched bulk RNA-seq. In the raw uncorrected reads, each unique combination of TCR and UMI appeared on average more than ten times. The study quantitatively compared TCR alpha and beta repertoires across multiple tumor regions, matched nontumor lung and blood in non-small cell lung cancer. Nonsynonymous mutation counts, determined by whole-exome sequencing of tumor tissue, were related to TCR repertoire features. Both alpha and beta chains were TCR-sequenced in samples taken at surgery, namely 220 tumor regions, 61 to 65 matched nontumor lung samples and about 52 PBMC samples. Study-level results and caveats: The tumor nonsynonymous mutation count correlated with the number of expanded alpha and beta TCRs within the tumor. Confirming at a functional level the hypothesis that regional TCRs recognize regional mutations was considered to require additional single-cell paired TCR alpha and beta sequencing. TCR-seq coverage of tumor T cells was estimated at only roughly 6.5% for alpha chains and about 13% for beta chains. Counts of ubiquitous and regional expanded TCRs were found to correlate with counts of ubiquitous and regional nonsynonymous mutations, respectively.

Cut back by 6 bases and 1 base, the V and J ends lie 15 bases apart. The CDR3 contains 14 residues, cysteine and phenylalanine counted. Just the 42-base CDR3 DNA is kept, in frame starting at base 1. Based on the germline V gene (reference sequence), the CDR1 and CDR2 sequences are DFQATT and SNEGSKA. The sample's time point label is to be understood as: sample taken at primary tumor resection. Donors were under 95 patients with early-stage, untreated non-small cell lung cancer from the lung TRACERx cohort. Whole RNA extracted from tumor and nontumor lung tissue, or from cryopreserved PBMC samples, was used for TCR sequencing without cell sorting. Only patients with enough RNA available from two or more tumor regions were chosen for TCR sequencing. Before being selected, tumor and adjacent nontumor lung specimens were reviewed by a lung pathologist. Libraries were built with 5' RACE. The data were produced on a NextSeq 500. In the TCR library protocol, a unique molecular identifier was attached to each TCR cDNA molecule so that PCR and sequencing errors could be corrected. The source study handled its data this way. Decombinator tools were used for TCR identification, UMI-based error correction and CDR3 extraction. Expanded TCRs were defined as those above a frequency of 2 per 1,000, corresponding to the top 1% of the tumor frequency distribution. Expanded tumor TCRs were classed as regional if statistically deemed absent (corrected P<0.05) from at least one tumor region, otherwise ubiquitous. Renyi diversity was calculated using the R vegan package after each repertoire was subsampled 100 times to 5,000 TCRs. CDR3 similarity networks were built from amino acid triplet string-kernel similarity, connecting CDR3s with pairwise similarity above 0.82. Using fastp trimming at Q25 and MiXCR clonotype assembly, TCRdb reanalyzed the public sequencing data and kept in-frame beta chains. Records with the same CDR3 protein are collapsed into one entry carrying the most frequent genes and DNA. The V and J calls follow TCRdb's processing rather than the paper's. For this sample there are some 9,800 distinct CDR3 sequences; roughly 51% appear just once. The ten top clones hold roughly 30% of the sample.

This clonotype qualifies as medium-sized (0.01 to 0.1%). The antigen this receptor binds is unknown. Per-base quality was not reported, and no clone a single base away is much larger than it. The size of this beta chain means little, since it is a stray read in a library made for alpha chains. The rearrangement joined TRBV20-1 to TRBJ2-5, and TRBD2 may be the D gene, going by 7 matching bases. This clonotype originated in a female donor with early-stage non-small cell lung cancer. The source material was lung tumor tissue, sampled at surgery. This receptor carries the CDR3 CSARGGGGQETQYF. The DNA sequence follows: TGCAGTGCACGAGGGGGGGGCGGCCAAGAGACCCAGTACTTC.